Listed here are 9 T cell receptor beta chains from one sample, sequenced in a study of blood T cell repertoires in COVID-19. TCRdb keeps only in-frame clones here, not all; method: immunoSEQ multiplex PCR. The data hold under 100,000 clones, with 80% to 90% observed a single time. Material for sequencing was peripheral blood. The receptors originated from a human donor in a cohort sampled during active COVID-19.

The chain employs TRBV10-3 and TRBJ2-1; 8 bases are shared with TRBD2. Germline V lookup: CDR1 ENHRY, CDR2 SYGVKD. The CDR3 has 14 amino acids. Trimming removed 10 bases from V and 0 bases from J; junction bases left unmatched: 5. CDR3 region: CATSGGLSYNEQFF. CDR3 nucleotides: TGTGCCACCTCGGGGGGGCTCTCCTACAATGAGCAGTTCTTC.

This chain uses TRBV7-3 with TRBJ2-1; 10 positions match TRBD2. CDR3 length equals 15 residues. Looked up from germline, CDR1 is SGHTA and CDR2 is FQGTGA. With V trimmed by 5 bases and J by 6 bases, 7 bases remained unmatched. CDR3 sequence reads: CASSPSLAGANEQFF. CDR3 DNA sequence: TGTGCCAGCAGCCCCTCCCTAGCGGGGGCCAATGAGCAGTTCTTC.

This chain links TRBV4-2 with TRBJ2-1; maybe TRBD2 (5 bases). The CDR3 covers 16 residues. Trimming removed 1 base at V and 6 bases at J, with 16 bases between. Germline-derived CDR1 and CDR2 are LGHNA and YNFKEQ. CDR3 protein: CASSQGFPNLANEQFF. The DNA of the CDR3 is TGTGCCAGCAGCCAAGGATTCCCAAATCTAGCCAATGAGCAGTTCTTC.

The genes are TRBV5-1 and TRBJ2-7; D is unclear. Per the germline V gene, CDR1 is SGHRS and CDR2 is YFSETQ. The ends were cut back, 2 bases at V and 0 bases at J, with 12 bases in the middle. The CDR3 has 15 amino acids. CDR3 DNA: TGCGCCAGCAGCTTATACGAACTCGTCTCCTACGAGCAGTACTTC. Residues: CASSLYELVSYEQYF. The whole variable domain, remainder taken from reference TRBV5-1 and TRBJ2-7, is KAGVTQTPRYLIKTRGQQVTLSCSPISGHRSVSWYQQTPGQGLQFLFEYFSETQRNKGNFPGRFSGRQFSNSRSEMNVSTLELGDSALYLCASSLYELVSYEQYFGPGTRLTVT.

The CDR3 DNA is TGTGCCAGCAGTTTAGCGGGTATCCGGTCCAATGAGCAGTTCTTC. It specifies CASSLAGIRSNEQFF. This chain links TRBV27 with TRBJ2-1; perhaps TRBD2 as D (5 bases). The CDR3 runs to 15 residues. The germline gives CDR1 MNHEY, CDR2 SMNVEV (reference sequence). V lost 2 bases, J lost 6 bases, and 14 bases lay in between.

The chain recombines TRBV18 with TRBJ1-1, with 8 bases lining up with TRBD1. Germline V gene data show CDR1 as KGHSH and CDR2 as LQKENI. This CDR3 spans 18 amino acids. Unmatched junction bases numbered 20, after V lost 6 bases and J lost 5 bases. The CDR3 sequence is CASSPQARGRVGGTEAFF. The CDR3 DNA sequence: TGTGCCAGCTCCCCCCAAGCCAGGGGGCGCGTAGGGGGAACTGAAGCTTTCTTT.

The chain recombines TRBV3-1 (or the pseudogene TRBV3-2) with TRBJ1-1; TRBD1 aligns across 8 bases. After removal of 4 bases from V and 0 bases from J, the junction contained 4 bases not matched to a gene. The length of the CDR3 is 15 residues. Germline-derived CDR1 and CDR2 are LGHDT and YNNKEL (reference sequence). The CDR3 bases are TGTGCCAGCAGCCCCACAGGGGGTATGAACACTGAAGCTTTCTTT. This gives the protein CASSPTGGMNTEAFF.

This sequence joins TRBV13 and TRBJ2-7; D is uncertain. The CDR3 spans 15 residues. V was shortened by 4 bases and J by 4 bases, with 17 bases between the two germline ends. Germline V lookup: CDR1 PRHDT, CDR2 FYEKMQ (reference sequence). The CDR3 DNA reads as TGTGCCAGCAGCTCTCCGGGTCTCCTGCCGTACGAGCAGTACTTC. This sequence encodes CASSSPGLLPYEQYF.

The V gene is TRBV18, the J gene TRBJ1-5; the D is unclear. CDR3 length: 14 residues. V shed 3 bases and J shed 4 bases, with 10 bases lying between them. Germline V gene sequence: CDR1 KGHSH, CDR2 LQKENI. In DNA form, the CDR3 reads TGTGCCAGCTCACCGGCGGCAGCAAATCAGCCCCAGCATTTT. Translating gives CASSPAAANQPQHF. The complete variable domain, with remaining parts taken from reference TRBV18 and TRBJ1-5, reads NAGVMQNPRHLVRRRGQEARLRCSPMKGHSHVYWYRQLPEEGLKFMVYLQKENIIDESGMPKERFSAEFPKEGPSILRIQQVVRGDSAAYFCASSPAAANQPQHFGDGTRLSIL.